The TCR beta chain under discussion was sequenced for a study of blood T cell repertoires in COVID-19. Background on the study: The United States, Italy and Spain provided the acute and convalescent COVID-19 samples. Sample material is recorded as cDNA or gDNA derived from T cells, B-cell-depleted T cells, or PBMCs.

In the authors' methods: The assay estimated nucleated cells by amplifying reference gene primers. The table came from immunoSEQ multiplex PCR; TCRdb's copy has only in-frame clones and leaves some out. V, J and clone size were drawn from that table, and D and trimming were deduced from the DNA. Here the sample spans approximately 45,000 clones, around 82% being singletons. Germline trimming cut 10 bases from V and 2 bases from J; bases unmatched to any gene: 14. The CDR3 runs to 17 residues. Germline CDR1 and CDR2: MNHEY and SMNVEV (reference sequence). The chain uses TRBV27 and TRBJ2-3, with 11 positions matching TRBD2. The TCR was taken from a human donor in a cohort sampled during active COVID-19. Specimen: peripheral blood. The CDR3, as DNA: TGTGCCACCAGAAAGTATGGGACTAGCGGAATCACAGATACGCAGTATTTT. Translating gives CATRKYGTSGITDTQYF.